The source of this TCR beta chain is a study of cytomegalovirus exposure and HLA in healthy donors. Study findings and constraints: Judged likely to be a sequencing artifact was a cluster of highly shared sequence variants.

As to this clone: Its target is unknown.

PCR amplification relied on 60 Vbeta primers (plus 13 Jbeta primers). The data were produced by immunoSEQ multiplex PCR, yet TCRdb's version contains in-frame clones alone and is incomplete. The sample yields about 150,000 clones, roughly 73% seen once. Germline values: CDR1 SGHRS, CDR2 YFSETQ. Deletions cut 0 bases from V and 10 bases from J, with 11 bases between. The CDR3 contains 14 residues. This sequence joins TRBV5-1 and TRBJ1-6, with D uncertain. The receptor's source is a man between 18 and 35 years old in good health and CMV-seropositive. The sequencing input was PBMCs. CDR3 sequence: CASSLDGFSSPLHF. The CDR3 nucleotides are TGCGCCAGCAGCTTGGATGGATTTAGCTCACCCCTCCACTTT.